The 13 T cell receptor beta chains reported below all come from one sample, sequenced in a study of T cells expressing NK-cell markers. TCRdb reprocessed the 5' RACE reads, with one entry per CDR3 protein and no DNA. This sample's clone table lists 200,000 to 300,000 distinct CDR3 sequences. Input material: blood T cells: a sorted CD56 or NKG2C T cell subset, CD4+ or CD8+ T cells, or bulk PBMC T cells (not recorded which). Receptors were obtained from a man between 18 and 35 years old in good health.

The genes are TRBV19 and TRBJ1-2. Germline V gene lookup returns CDR1 LNHDA and CDR2 SQIVND (reference sequence). This CDR3 has 13 residues. CDR3 protein: CASSGLTNYGYTF.

V gene TRBV18 combines with J gene TRBJ2-7; no DNA is available, so the TRBD1 call from TCRdb remains unchecked. This CDR3 is 15 amino acids long. CDR1 is KGHSH and CDR2 is LQKENI in the germline V gene. CDR3 loop: CASSPDTRGQYEQYF.

The chain recombines TRBV30 with TRBJ2-5. This CDR3 is 14 amino acids long. Germline CDR1 reads GTSNPN; CDR2 reads SVGIG (reference sequence). The CDR3 region is CAWSGWRRQETQYF.

This chain links TRBV15 with TRBJ2-5; without DNA, the TCRdb call of TRBD2 cannot be checked. CDR1 and CDR2 (germline): LNHNV, YYDKDF (reference sequence). CDR3 length: 17 residues. The CDR3 sequence: CATSRDPLAGAGETQYF.

The genes are TRBV12-3 or TRBV12-4 and TRBJ1-5. The CDR3 has 14 amino acids. The CDR3 loop is CASSFTERNQPQHF.

The chain links TRBV11-3 to TRBJ1-1; TCRdb's D call, TRBD1, is unchecked because there is no DNA. Germline values: CDR1 SGHNT, CDR2 YENEEA. The CDR3 is made up of 14 amino acids. The chain's CDR3 is CASSRTGSGQIVFF.

The chain recombines TRBV14 with TRBJ2-5. This CDR3 is built from 14 residues. The germline gives CDR1 SGHDN, CDR2 FVKESK. The CDR3 protein is CASSQATWQETQYF.

The rearrangement links TRBV4-1 to TRBJ1-1. CDR1 and CDR2 from the germline V gene are MGHRA and YSYEKL. There are 15 residues in the CDR3. The CDR3 is CASSQVIRGNTEAFF.

The chain links TRBV10-3 to TRBJ2-2; there is no DNA to check the TCRdb D call of TRBD2. This CDR3 region has 15 residues. Germline assignment: CDR1 ENHRY and CDR2 SYGVKD. CDR3 amino acids: CAISALAGVTGELFF.

The chain combines TRBV29-1 with TRBJ1-1; the TCRdb call, TRBD1, lacks DNA for checking. The germline gives CDR1 SQVTM, CDR2 ANQGSEA. The CDR3 is made up of 12 amino acids. The CDR3 sequence: CSVARGYIEAFF.

J is TRBJ2-7 and V is TRBV29-1; checking the TCRdb D call of TRBD2 is not possible without DNA. The CDR3 is 14 amino acids. Germline V gene data show CDR1 as SQVTM and CDR2 as ANQGSEA. The CDR3: CSVDKLAGSYEQYF.

The chain carries TRBV10-3 and TRBJ2-5. Germline lookup yields CDR1 ENHRY and CDR2 SYGVKD. This CDR3 spans 13 amino acids. The CDR3 loop is CAISESIGETQYF.

This chain links TRBV30 with TRBJ1-4; without DNA, the TCRdb call of TRBD1 cannot be checked. CDR3 length equals 13 residues. CDR1 and CDR2 from the germline V gene are GTSNPN and SVGIG (reference sequence). CDR3 region: CAWGTETNEKLFF. Together with reference TRBV30 and TRBJ1-4, the CDR3 gives the full variable domain: SQTIHQWPATLVQPVGSPLSLECTVEGTSNPNLYWYRQAAGRGLQLLFYSVGIGQISSEVPQNLSASRPQDRQFILSSKKLLLSDSGFYLCAWGTETNEKLFFGSGTQLSVL.